This T cell receptor beta chain stems from a study of blood T cell repertoires in COVID-19. Overall study: The United States, Italy and Spain were the sources of the acute and convalescent COVID-19 samples.

Losses at the gene ends were 4 bases for V and 3 bases for J; bases not matched to a gene: 3. Germline assignment: CDR1 SGHDN and CDR2 FVKESK. The CDR3 has 14 residues. In the source study's methods: By means of reference gene primer amplification, nucleated cell counts were estimated. Measured with immunoSEQ multiplex PCR; TCRdb has only the in-frame clones, and not every one. Clone size and the V and J calls come from that table; the DNA yielded D and trimming. This repertoire shows about 230,000 clones, 80% to 90% found once; its top ten account for about 9.9%. The receptor was isolated from a man aged 50 to 59 with COVID-19, enrolled during active disease. Material for sequencing was peripheral blood. This chain joins TRBV14 and TRBJ2-3, with 8 positions matching TRBD2. CDR3 sequence: CASSPGLATDTQYF. In DNA, the CDR3 is TGTGCCAGCAGCCCCGGACTAGCTACAGATACGCAGTATTTT.